This TCR beta chain was captured by sequencing in a study of identical twins. This clonotype was observed a handful of times. Its antigen is currently unknown. Germline trimming cut 5 bases from V and 5 bases from J; bases unmatched to any gene: 11. This CDR3 is 15 amino acids long. CDR1 and CDR2 from the germline V gene are MNHNS and SASEGT. Findings and caveats of the study: Partial confounding of zero-insertion analyses by invariant MAIT and iNKT cells was possible. Conclusions rested on cross-sectional statistics rather than following the same donors. Beta clonotypes that were abundant in cord blood contained fewer insertions, a pattern absent from memory repertoires. Models underestimated how often monozygotic twins shared out-of-frame TCR alpha.

MiXCR was run by TCRdb on the 5' RACE reads, yielding one entry per CDR3 protein. The sample has hundreds of thousands of distinct CDR3 sequences, over 5% seen once; the top ten hold around 1.7%. The chain employs TRBV6-1 and TRBJ2-7; 8 bases map to TRBD1. The origin of this receptor is a man between 18 and 29 years old in good health. What was sequenced was naive T cells sorted from blood. CDR3 loop: CASSPRTGSLHEQYF. In nucleotides, the CDR3 is TGTGCCAGCAGTCCCAGGACAGGGTCTCTCCACGAGCAGTACTTC.